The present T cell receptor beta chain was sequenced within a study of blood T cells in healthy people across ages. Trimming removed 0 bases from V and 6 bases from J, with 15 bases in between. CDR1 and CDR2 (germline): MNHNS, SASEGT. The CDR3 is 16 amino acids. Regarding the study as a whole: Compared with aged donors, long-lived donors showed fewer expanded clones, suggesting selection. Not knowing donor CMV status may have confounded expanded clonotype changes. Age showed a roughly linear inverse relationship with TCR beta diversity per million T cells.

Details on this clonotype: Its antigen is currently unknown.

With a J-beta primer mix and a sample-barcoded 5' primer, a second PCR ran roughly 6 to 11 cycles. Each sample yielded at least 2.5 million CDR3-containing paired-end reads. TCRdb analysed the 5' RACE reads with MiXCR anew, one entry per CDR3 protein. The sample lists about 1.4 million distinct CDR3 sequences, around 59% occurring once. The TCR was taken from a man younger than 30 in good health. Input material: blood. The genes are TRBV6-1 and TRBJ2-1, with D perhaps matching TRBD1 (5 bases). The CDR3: CASSEAKGLWRNEQFF. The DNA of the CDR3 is TGTGCCAGCAGTGAAGCGAAGGGGTTATGGCGCAATGAGCAGTTCTTC.